This T cell receptor beta chain appears in the sequencing data of a study of shared clonotypes between healthy human individuals. The study's findings and limits: The four-donor shared clonotypes exceeded non-shared clonotypes in generation probability, with non-shared ones scoring lower. Though the depth was large, rarefaction showed that sorted-subset sequencing was incomplete.

CD8 cells regarded as naive lacked CD45RO, were positively chosen for CCR7, and omitted terminally differentiated effector memory CD45RA+ cells. All donors were healthy HIV-negative adults lacking recent acute infections or vaccinations. Concerning this clone: Its cognate antigen is unknown.

This CDR3 has 15 amino acids. Germline-derived CDR1 and CDR2 are SGHVS and FNYEAQ. J gave up 4 bases and V 5 bases, and 8 bases lay outside the gene matches. Replicate PCRs for sorted subsets used around 200 ng DNA; this equaled about 30,000 T cell genomes. The protocol was immunoSEQ multiplex PCR, while the TCRdb copy is restricted to in-frame clones and leaves out a portion. Found here are 800,000 or so clones, about 96% of them singletons; the top ten hold less than 0.25%. This chain connects TRBV7-6 to TRBJ1-2; 9 bases map to TRBD1. The material sequenced was naive CD8+ T cells sorted from blood. The receptor was derived from a man aged 25-45 years in good health. CDR3 sequence reads: CASSPGQGGPYGYTF. The DNA of the CDR3 is TGTGCCAGCAGCCCGGGACAGGGCGGGCCCTATGGCTACACCTTC.